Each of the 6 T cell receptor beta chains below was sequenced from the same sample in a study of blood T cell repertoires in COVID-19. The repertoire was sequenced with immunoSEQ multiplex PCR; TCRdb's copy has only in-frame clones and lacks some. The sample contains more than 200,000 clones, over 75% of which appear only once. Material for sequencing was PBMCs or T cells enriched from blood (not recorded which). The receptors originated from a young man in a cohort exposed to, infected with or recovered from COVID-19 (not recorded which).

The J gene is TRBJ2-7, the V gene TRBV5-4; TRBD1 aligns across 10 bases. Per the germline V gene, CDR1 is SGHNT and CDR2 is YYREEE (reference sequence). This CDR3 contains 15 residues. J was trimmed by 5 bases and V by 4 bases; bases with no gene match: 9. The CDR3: CASSSDRGLSHEQYF. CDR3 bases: TGTGCCAGCAGCAGCGACAGGGGGCTTAGCCACGAGCAGTACTTC.

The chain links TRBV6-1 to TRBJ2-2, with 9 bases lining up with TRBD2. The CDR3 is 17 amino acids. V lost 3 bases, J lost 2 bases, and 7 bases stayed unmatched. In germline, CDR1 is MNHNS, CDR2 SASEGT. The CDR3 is CASSDISGGKNTGELFF. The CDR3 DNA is TGTGCCAGCAGTGATATTAGCGGGGGAAAAAACACCGGGGAGCTGTTTTTT.

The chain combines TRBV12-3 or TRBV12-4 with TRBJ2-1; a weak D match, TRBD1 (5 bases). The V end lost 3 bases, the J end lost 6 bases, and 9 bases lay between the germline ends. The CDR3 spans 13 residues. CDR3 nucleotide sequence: TGTGCCAGCAGTTTCGACAGACTCAATGAGCAGTTCTTC. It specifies CASSFDRLNEQFF.

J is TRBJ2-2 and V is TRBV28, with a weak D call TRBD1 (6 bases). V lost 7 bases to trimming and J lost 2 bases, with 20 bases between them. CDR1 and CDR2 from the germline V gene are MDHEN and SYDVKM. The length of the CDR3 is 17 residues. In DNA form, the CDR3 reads TGTGCCAGCACAACTTTTGGGATGGGGGCAAACACCGGGGAGCTGTTTTTT. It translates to CASTTFGMGANTGELFF. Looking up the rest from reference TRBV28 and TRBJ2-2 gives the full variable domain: DVKVTQSSRYLVKRTGEKVFLECVQDMDHENMFWYRQDPGLGLRLIYFSYDVKMKEKGDIPEGYSVSREKKERFSLILESASTNQTSMYLCASTTFGMGANTGELFFGEGSRLTVL.

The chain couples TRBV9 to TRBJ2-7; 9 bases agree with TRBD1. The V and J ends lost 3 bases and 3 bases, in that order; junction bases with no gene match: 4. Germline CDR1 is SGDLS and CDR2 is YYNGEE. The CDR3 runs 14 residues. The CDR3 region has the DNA TGTGCCAGCAGCGCGGGGACAGGGCACTACGAGCAGTACTTC. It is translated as CASSAGTGHYEQYF.

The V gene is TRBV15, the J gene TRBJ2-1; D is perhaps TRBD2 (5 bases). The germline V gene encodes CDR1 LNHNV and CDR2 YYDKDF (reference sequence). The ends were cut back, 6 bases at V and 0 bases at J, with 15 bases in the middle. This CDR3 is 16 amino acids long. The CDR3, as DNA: TGTGCCACCAGGAGGGTACAGTTAAGCTCCTACAATGAGCAGTTCTTC. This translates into CATRRVQLSSYNEQFF.